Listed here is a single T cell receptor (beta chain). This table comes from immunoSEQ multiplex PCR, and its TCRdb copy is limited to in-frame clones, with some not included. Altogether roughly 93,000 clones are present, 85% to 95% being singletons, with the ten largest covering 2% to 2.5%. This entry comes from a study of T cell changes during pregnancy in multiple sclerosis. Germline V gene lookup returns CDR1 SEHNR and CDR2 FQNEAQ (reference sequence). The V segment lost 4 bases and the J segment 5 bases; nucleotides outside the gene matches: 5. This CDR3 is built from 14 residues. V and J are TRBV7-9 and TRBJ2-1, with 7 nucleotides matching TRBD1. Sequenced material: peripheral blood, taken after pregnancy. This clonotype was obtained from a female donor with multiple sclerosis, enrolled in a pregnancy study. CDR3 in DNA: TGTGCCAGCAGCTCCAACAGGGGAAACAATGAGCAGTTCTTC. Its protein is CASSSNRGNNEQFF.